This is a list of T cell receptor beta chains from one sample in a study of follicular helper T cells after annual influenza vaccination. The table came from immunoSEQ multiplex PCR; TCRdb's copy has only in-frame clones and leaves some out. In the table there are about 14,000 clones, roughly 81% of which are singletons. The sequencing used CXCR5- memory CD4+ T cells sorted from blood, collected on the day of influenza vaccination. Receptors originate from an adult who received the influenza vaccine. The CDR3 runs from the conserved cysteine through the conserved F or W. Only some rows state a clone size, as once, few, many or a class for expanded clones.

V gene,clone size,J gene,CDR3 protein
TRBV5-1,few,TRBJ1-6,CASCRWREGANSPLHF
TRBV7-2,few,TRBJ2-7,CASSLAGGTHHEQYF
TRBV28,-,TRBJ2-7,CASSLRTQVREQYF
TRBV2,-,TRBJ2-5,CASSEQQGKAQETQYF
TRBV5-1,-,TRBJ1-4,CASSYRDRGAHEKLFF
TRBV10-3,once,TRBJ2-3,CAISVAGVTTDTQYF
TRBV19,-,TRBJ1-6,CASKNVGNSALHF
TRBV6-6,few,TRBJ2-7,CASTTGYRYEQYF
TRBV4-3,-,TRBJ1-1,CASSQDTAGYTEAFF
TRBV6-1,-,TRBJ2-1,CAGRDLPYNEQFF
TRBV7-9,-,TRBJ1-4,CALRGGGTNEKLFF
TRBV7-9,-,-,CASSRGYEQYF
TRBV5-6,-,TRBJ2-7,CASSFEGLRAEQYF
TRBV18,few,TRBJ2-7,CASSTLETGPHEQYF
TRBV10-3,-,TRBJ2-5,CAISEGLAGLQETQYF
TRBV19,-,TRBJ1-2,CASRQHNGYTF
TRBV5-6,-,TRBJ2-3,CASRREGVYTDTQYF
TRBV4-1,-,TRBJ2-5,CASSQTGTGSETQYF
TRBV5-1,once,TRBJ2-3,CASMAATSTDTQYF
TRBV28,-,TRBJ1-4,CASSLGGRNEKLFF
TRBV19,-,TRBJ1-6,CASSKGHSSYNSPLHF
TRBV4-3,-,TRBJ2-1,CASSQDRAGGNEQFF
TRBV28,-,TRBJ1-1,CATCPRVTEAFF
TRBV4-1,-,TRBJ2-5,CASSQEGLPGETQYF
TRBV4-2,-,TRBJ2-2,CASSPGGLNTGELFF
TRBV10-1,-,TRBJ2-7,CASSGQGIGYEQYF
TRBV5-1,-,TRBJ2-1,CASSLTGGSYNEQFF
TRBV6-5,-,TRBJ1-2,CASSSGEGPYGYTF
TRBV18,-,TRBJ1-1,CASSRSNVQNTEAFF
TRBV5-1,-,TRBJ2-4,CASSRWDVAKNIQYF
TRBV28,-,TRBJ1-2,CASSPGQGYYGYTF
TRBV27,-,TRBJ1-1,CASSRQGKAFF
TRBV6-1,-,TRBJ2-1,CASGLGAQANNEQFF
TRBV7-3,-,TRBJ2-3,CASSEGGDRSTDTQYF
TRBV7-2,-,TRBJ2-2,CASSLVLSNTGELFF
TRBV5-1,-,TRBJ1-5,CASSLVGGNQPQHF
TRBV18,-,TRBJ1-4,CASSQQGGFDEKLFF
TRBV11-3,-,TRBJ2-3,CASSPTSGTRDTQYF
TRBV10-1,-,TRBJ2-3,CASSSREITDTQYF
TRBV7-2,-,TRBJ2-5,CASSFDGNQETQYF
TRBV29-1,-,TRBJ1-4,CSVEGVPNEKLFF
TRBV2,-,TRBJ2-4,CASSEQGLAKNIQYF